This TCR beta chain was captured by sequencing in a study of cytomegalovirus exposure and HLA in healthy donors. The PCR contained 60 Vbeta and 13 Jbeta primers. The table came from immunoSEQ multiplex PCR; TCRdb's copy has only in-frame clones and leaves some out. The table has over 95,000 clones, 82% seen once; the top ten hold 2.5%. This CDR3 is built from 13 residues. V was clipped by 3 bases and J by 9 bases, with 13 bases between them. CDR1 and CDR2 (germline): SGDLS, YYNGEE. The clonotype was recovered from a woman between 18 and 30 years old in good health and CMV-seronegative. Sequenced input: PBMCs. This chain links TRBV9 with TRBJ2-1; D unclear. CDR3 region: CASSDLQRGEQFF. CDR3 DNA: TGTGCCAGCAGCGACCTCCAGCGAGGTGAGCAGTTCTTC.